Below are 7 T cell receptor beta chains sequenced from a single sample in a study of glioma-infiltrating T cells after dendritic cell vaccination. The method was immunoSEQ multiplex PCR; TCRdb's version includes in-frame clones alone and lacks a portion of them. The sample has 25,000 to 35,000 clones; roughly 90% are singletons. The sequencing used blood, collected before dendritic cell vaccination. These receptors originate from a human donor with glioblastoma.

CDR3 loop: CASSSPDTPYEQYF. The CDR3 coding sequence is TGTGCCAGCTCCTCCCCGGACACCCCCTACGAGCAGTACTTC. The genes are TRBV18 and TRBJ2-7; tentative D call: TRBD1 (5 bases). Per germline, CDR1 KGHSH and CDR2 LQKENI. Trimming took off 6 bases at V and 2 bases at J, with 14 bases between the two ends. This CDR3 has 14 residues.

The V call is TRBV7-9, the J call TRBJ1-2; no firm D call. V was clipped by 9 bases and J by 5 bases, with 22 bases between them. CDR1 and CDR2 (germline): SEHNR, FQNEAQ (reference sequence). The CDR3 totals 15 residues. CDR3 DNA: TGTGCCAGTACTTATCTTCAACCAGGAAGATATGGCTACACCTTC. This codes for CASTYLQPGRYGYTF.

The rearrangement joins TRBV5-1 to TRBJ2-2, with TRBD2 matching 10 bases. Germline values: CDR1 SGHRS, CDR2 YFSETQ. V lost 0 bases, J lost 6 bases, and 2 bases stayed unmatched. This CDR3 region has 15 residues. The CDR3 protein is CASSLEAGGPGELFF. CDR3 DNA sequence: TGCGCCAGCAGCTTGGAAGCGGGGGGGCCCGGGGAGCTGTTTTTT.

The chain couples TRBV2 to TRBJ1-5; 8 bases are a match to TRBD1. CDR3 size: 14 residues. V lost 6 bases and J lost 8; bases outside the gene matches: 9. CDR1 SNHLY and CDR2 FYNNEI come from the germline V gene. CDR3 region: CASSRIQGVEPQHF. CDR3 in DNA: TGTGCCAGCAGCCGTATACAGGGGGTTGAGCCCCAGCATTTT. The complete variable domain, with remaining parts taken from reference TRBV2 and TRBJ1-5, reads EPEVTQTPSHQVTQMGQEVILRCVPISNHLYFYWYRQILGQKVEFLVSFYNNEISEKSEIFDDQFSVERPDGSNFTLKIRSTKLEDSAMYFCASSRIQGVEPQHFGDGTRLSIL.

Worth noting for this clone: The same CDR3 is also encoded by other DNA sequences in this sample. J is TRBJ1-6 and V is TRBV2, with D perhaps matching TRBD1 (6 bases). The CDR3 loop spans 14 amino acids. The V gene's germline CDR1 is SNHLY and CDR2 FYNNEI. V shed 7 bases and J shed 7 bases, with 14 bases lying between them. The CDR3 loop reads CASTPGQSNSPLHF. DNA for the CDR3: TGTGCCAGCACCCCCGGACAGTCAAATTCACCCCTCCACTTT.

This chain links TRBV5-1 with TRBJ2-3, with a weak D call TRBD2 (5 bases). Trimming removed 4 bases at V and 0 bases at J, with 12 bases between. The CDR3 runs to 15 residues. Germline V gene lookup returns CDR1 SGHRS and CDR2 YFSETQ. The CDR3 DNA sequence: TGCGCCAGCAGCGGAGGAGTTTTGAGCACAGATACGCAGTATTTT. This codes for CASSGGVLSTDTQYF.

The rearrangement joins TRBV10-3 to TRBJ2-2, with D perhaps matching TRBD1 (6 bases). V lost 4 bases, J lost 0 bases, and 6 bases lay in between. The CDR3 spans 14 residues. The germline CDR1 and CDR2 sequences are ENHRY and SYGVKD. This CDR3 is CAISGTANTGELFF. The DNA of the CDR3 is TGTGCCATCAGTGGGACAGCGAACACCGGGGAGCTGTTTTTT.